This passage covers 9 T cell receptor beta chains from one sample sequenced in a study of T cell responses to AZD1222 COVID-19 vaccine. The repertoire was sequenced with immunoSEQ multiplex PCR; TCRdb's copy has only in-frame clones and lacks some. This sample has 150,000 or so clones, with 80% to 95% found just once. The specimen comprised peripheral blood, sampled 28 days after the second AZD1222 dose. These receptors were obtained from an adult who received the AZD1222 COVID-19 vaccine.

The chain uses TRBV21-1 and TRBJ1-5; the D segment call TRBD1 is taken from the table without a DNA check. TRBV21-1 is tagged as a pseudogene. This CDR3 has 16 amino acids. The CDR3 nucleotides are TGTGCCAGCAATGGACAGGGATCCTCTAGCAATCAGCCCCAGCATTTT. Its protein product is CASNGQGSSSNQPQHF.

This clone showed up just a few times. The V and J genes are TRBV7-9 and TRBJ2-7; 7 bases are shared with TRBD2. Germline trimming cut 6 bases from V and 3 bases from J; bases unmatched to any gene: 11. The germline CDR1 and CDR2 sequences are SEHNR and FQNEAQ (reference sequence). The CDR3 contains 15 residues. The CDR3 protein is CASSFSTGGGYEQYF. CDR3 nucleotides: TGTGCCAGCAGTTTCTCAACGGGGGGAGGCTACGAGCAGTACTTC. The whole variable domain, filled in from reference TRBV7-9 and TRBJ2-7, reads DTGVSQNPRHKITKRGQNVTFRCDPISEHNRLYWYRQTLGQGPEFLTYFQNEAQLEKSRLLSDRFSAERPKGSFSTLEIQRTEQGDSAMYLCASSFSTGGGYEQYFGPGTRLTVT.

The V and J genes are TRBV3-1 (or the pseudogene TRBV3-2) and TRBJ1-1; TRBD1 is a possible D gene (6 bases). V lost 4 bases and J lost 0, with 12 bases in between. Germline V gives CDR1 LGHDT, CDR2 YNNKEL (reference sequence). The CDR3 has 15 amino acids. CDR3 bases: TGTGCCAGCAGCCCAAAAGACAGGATGAACACTGAAGCTTTCTTT. Amino acids: CASSPKDRMNTEAFF.

This chain links TRBV27 with TRBJ2-1; D is unclear. Trimming removed 4 bases from V and 6 bases from J, with 4 bases in between. This CDR3 has 11 amino acids. The germline V gene has CDR1 MNHEY and CDR2 SMNVEV (reference sequence). The CDR3 here is CASSSTNEQFF. In DNA, the CDR3 is TGTGCCAGCAGTTCCACCAATGAGCAGTTCTTC.

Here the CDR3 DNA reads TGTGCCAGCAGCCTAGCGGGAAAACGGGGAGAGACCCAGTACTTC. Translated: CASSLAGKRGETQYF. J is TRBJ2-5 and V is TRBV2; 9 nucleotides match TRBD2. Germline trimming cut 6 bases from V and 4 bases from J; bases unmatched to any gene: 9. Germline V lookup: CDR1 SNHLY, CDR2 FYNNEI. CDR3 length equals 15 residues. The variable domain in full, completed from reference TRBV2 and TRBJ2-5, reads EPEVTQTPSHQVTQMGQEVILRCVPISNHLYFYWYRQILGQKVEFLVSFYNNEISEKSEIFDDQFSVERPDGSNFTLKIRSTKLEDSAMYFCASSLAGKRGETQYFGPGTRLLVL.

A few counts support this clone. The V call is TRBV6-2 or TRBV6-3, the J call TRBJ1-5, with D possibly being TRBD1 (6 bases). Germline CDR1 is MNHEY and CDR2 is SVGEGT. Trimming removed 6 bases at V and 2 bases at J, with 14 bases between. The CDR3 extends over 15 amino acids. DNA of the CDR3: TGTGCCAGCAGCGCACAGGGTCGGGGCAATCAGCCCCAGCATTTT. Translated, it gives CASSAQGRGNQPQHF.

V is TRBV7-9 and J is TRBJ2-7, with TRBD2 identical over 8 bases. The V segment lost 3 bases and the J segment 5 bases; nucleotides outside the gene matches: 12. CDR1 is SEHNR, CDR2 FQNEAQ, per germline (reference sequence). CDR3 length equals 16 residues. The CDR3: CASSFRDFGGAHEQYF. The CDR3 nucleotides read TGTGCCAGCAGCTTTCGGGATTTCGGGGGGGCCCACGAGCAGTACTTC.

V and J are TRBV6-5 and TRBJ2-7; D could derive from TRBD1 or TRBD2 (5 bases each). Germline CDR1 and CDR2: MNHEY and SVGAGI. The CDR3 extends over 13 amino acids. V lost 9 bases and J 1 base, leaving 13 bases between the germline ends. CDR3 sequence (DNA): TGTGCCAGTTACCGGGACCCATCCTACGAGCAGTACTTC. Amino acid sequence: CASYRDPSYEQYF.

This rearrangement joins TRBV3-1 (or the pseudogene TRBV3-2) to TRBJ1-5; D is perhaps TRBD1 (5 bases). The V and J ends lost 3 bases and 1 base respectively, with 16 bases between them. CDR1 LGHDT and CDR2 YNNKEL come from the germline V gene (reference sequence). The CDR3 is made up of 17 amino acids. The CDR3 coding sequence is TGTGCCAGCAGCCAGGGATTCTTAAAGGGGAGCAATCAGCCCCAGCATTTT. Translated: CASSQGFLKGSNQPQHF.